This section outlines one T cell receptor (beta chain) sequence together with its context. What it binds is unknown. The CDR3 loop spans 14 amino acids. CDR1 is MNHEY and CDR2 is SMNVEV in the germline V gene (reference sequence). V was pared by 6 bases and J by 8 bases, with 12 bases of the junction left unmatched. TCRdb re-called the RT-PCR reads through MiXCR, storing one row per CDR3 protein. There are about 800,000 distinct CDR3 sequences in the sample; around 20% occur only once, and roughly 10% lies in the top ten. The sample originates from a study of response to subunit inactivated influenza vaccine. Whole-study findings and limits: Authors suggested few new T cells are recruited by each seasonal influenza vaccination.

Sequenced material: PBMCs from blood, taken 4 to 6 days after vaccination. The chain carries TRBV27 and TRBJ2-7; 8 bases agree with TRBD1. This receptor was identified in a man over 45 who received an inactivated influenza vaccine. CDR3 in DNA: TGTGCCAGCAGGGAGACAGGGGCCCTAATTAAGCAGTACTTC. Its protein is CASRETGALIKQYF.